These T cell receptor beta chains were read from a single sample in a study of blood T cell repertoires in COVID-19. Clones were sequenced by immunoSEQ multiplex PCR, and TCRdb holds only the in-frame ones, with some missing. The sample contains around 63,000 clones, 70% to 90% of which appear only once. Input material: peripheral blood. These TCRs come from a woman of 80 years or more with active COVID-19. Each CDR3 is given with its conserved first and last residue. Clone size, where shown, is once, few, many, or a class for clones that have expanded.

abundance: NA; v_gene: TRBV2; CDR3aa: CASSEGQGGTGELFF
abundance: NA; v_gene: TRBV4-3; CDR3aa: CASSRGGEQYF
abundance: NA; v_gene: TRBV5-3; CDR3aa: CARSPSGDNEQFF
abundance: NA; v_gene: TRBV6-1; CDR3aa: CASSENGSSGNTIYF
abundance: few; v_gene: TRBV7-2; CDR3aa: CASSPLTGGPYEQYF
abundance: medium-sized; v_gene: TRBV24-1; CDR3aa: CAIRDSSTDTQYF
abundance: NA; v_gene: TRBV9; CDR3aa: CASSVGQFGYTF
abundance: few; v_gene: TRBV18; CDR3aa: CASSATGETQYF
abundance: NA; v_gene: TRBV5-5; CDR3aa: CASSLAGSTEAFF
abundance: once; v_gene: TRBV2; CDR3aa: CASRVLRTNTGELFF
abundance: once; v_gene: TRBV5-4; CDR3aa: CASSSRSGNTIYF
abundance: NA; v_gene: TRBV7-8; CDR3aa: CASSLDPNRGEQFF
abundance: NA; v_gene: TRBV5-1; CDR3aa: CASSLTGNTEAFF
abundance: once; v_gene: TRBV11-2; CDR3aa: CASSLTPLAGGLYNEQFF
abundance: NA; v_gene: TRBV2; CDR3aa: CASRYGGGYTF
abundance: NA; v_gene: TRBV2; CDR3aa: CASSQGINYGYTF
abundance: NA; v_gene: TRBV5-6; CDR3aa: CASRFSGGLYGYTF
abundance: NA; v_gene: TRBV5-6; CDR3aa: CASSFNYGYTF
abundance: NA; v_gene: TRBV18; CDR3aa: CASSPFDPRGGEQFF
abundance: NA; v_gene: TRBV28; CDR3aa: CASSLQGYNQPQHF
abundance: NA; v_gene: TRBV15; CDR3aa: CATSMSGGWGNIQYF
abundance: NA; v_gene: TRBV19; CDR3aa: CASSTGTGVSYGYTF
abundance: once; v_gene: TRBV20-1; CDR3aa: CSASSAPEGAEAFF
abundance: NA; v_gene: TRBV5-8; CDR3aa: CASGTGGLYGYTF
abundance: NA; v_gene: TRBV5-5; CDR3aa: CASRPGQGQSPLHF
abundance: NA; v_gene: TRBV9; CDR3aa: CASSPDPAPPGTQYF